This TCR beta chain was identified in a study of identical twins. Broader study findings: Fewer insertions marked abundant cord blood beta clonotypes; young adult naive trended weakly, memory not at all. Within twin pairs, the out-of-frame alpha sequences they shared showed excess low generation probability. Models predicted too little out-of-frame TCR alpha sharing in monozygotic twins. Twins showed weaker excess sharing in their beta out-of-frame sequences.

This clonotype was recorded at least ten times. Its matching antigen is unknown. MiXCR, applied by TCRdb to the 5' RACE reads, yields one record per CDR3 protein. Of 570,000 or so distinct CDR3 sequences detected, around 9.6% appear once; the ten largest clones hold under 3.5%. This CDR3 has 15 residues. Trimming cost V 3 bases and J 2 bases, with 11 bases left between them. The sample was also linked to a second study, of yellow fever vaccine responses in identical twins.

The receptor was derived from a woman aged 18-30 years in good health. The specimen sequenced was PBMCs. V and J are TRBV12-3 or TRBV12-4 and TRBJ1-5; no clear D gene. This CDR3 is CASSFGGEGNQPQHF. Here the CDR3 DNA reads TGTGCCAGCAGTTTCGGCGGCGAAGGCAATCAGCCCCAGCATTTT.